These T cell receptor beta chains were read from a single sample in a study of blood T cells in healthy people across ages. TCRdb ran MiXCR on the 5' RACE reads and lists one entry per CDR3 protein. The table lists about 1.6 million distinct CDR3 sequences, roughly 32% of them singletons, with approximately 10% in the top ten. The specimen was blood. Receptor source: a woman aged 25 to 39 in good health. The CDR3 runs from the conserved cysteine through the conserved F or W. Each record gives: clone size, J gene, D gene, V gene, CDR3 DNA, CDR3 protein. A D gene is named only where the DNA matches it firmly. Clone size is shown for a subset of rows, as once, few, many or a class of expanded clone.

clone size: few
J gene: TRBJ1-2
D gene: NA
V gene: TRBV5-1
CDR3 DNA: TGCGCCAGCAGCGATAACCGAGGGGGATACGATGGCTACACCTTC
CDR3 protein: CASSDNRGGYDGYTF

clone size: NA
J gene: TRBJ2-1
D gene: NA
V gene: TRBV27
CDR3 DNA: TGTGCCAGCAGTTTAGTAGTCCGGACCTACAATGAGCAGTTCTTC
CDR3 protein: CASSLVVRTYNEQFF

clone size: NA
J gene: TRBJ2-6
D gene: TRBD1
V gene: TRBV20-1
CDR3 DNA: TGCAGTGCACGACTCCGACAGGGAACGGGGGCCAACGTCCTGACTTTC
CDR3 protein: CSARLRQGTGANVLTF

clone size: NA
J gene: TRBJ2-7
D gene: TRBD1
V gene: TRBV5-1
CDR3 DNA: TGCGCCAGCAGTCGAACAGGGGCGCAAGAGCAGTACTTC
CDR3 protein: CASSRTGAQEQYF

clone size: NA
J gene: TRBJ1-6
D gene: NA
V gene: TRBV18
CDR3 DNA: TGTGCCAGCTCATACGCTTCGAGCTCCTATAATTCACCCCTCCACTTT
CDR3 protein: CASSYASSSYNSPLHF

clone size: once
J gene: TRBJ2-5
D gene: NA
V gene: TRBV6-6
CDR3 DNA: TGTGCCAGCAGTTACGGTGTAGGGAGTGAAAAAGAGACCCAGTACTTC
CDR3 protein: CASSYGVGSEKETQYF

clone size: few
J gene: TRBJ1-2
D gene: NA
V gene: TRBV5-6
CDR3 DNA: TGTGCCAGCAGCTTGGGGGGGGCGGTCGGCTACACCTTC
CDR3 protein: CASSLGGAVGYTF

clone size: NA
J gene: TRBJ2-7
D gene: NA
V gene: TRBV10-3
CDR3 DNA: TGTGCCATCAGGCCCGGGACATCGTTCGAGCAGTACTTC
CDR3 protein: CAIRPGTSFEQYF

clone size: NA
J gene: TRBJ1-2
D gene: NA
V gene: TRBV5-1
CDR3 DNA: TGCGCCAGCAGCTTGGGGGTAGACAGCTATGGCTACACCTTC
CDR3 protein: CASSLGVDSYGYTF

clone size: many
J gene: TRBJ2-7
D gene: TRBD1
V gene: TRBV7-9
CDR3 DNA: TGTGCCAGCAGCCCCGACTCGGGACAGATCTACGAGCAGTACTTC
CDR3 protein: CASSPDSGQIYEQYF

clone size: many
J gene: TRBJ2-5
D gene: TRBD2
V gene: TRBV12-3/TRBV12-4
CDR3 DNA: TGTGCCAGCAGACTACTAGCGGGGGGGCCAGAGACCCAGTACTTC
CDR3 protein: CASRLLAGGPETQYF

clone size: many
J gene: TRBJ2-7
D gene: TRBD2
V gene: TRBV29-1
CDR3 DNA: TGCAGCGTTGTGCGGGAAGCGGGAATATCCTACGAGCAGTACTTC
CDR3 protein: CSVVREAGISYEQYF

clone size: NA
J gene: TRBJ2-1
D gene: TRBD1
V gene: TRBV9
CDR3 DNA: TGTGCCAGCAGCCTCGACCCAGGACAGGTCTACAATGAGCAGTTCTTC
CDR3 protein: CASSLDPGQVYNEQFF

clone size: NA
J gene: TRBJ1-5
D gene: NA
V gene: TRBV25-1
CDR3 DNA: TGTGCCAGCAGTGACGGGGGGAATGATCAGCCCCAGCATTTT
CDR3 protein: CASSDGGNDQPQHF

clone size: NA
J gene: TRBJ2-3
D gene: TRBD2
V gene: TRBV20-1
CDR3 DNA: TGCAGTGCTAGCCGGGGACTAGCTATAGATACGCAGTATTTT
CDR3 protein: CSASRGLAIDTQYF

clone size: NA
J gene: TRBJ2-7
D gene: TRBD2
V gene: TRBV12-3/TRBV12-4
CDR3 DNA: TGTGCCAGCAGTTTCCGGCTAGCGGGAACTTCCCACGAGCAGTACTTC
CDR3 protein: CASSFRLAGTSHEQYF

clone size: NA
J gene: TRBJ2-7
D gene: NA
V gene: TRBV12-2
CDR3 DNA: TGTGCAAGTCGCTTAGTGTACCCCCTCCACCACGAGCAGTACTTC
CDR3 protein: CASRLVYPLHHEQYF

clone size: few
J gene: TRBJ1-2
D gene: NA
V gene: TRBV7-8
CDR3 DNA: TGTGCCAGCAGCCCCGGCCTCAACGGCCTAGGAGGCTACACCTTC
CDR3 protein: CASSPGLNGLGGYTF

clone size: many
J gene: TRBJ1-2
D gene: NA
V gene: TRBV4-1
CDR3 DNA: TGCGCCAGCAGCCCCACCAGCAGGGGAGGTTATGGCTACACCTTC
CDR3 protein: CASSPTSRGGYGYTF

clone size: few
J gene: TRBJ2-3
D gene: NA
V gene: TRBV4-1
CDR3 DNA: TGCGCCAGCAGCAATTATGCCGGGTCGAATACGCAGTATTTT
CDR3 protein: CASSNYAGSNTQYF

clone size: few
J gene: TRBJ2-7
D gene: NA
V gene: TRBV7-9
CDR3 DNA: TGTGCCAGCAGGTCACAGGGAGGTAGTTACGAGCAGTACTTC
CDR3 protein: CASRSQGGSYEQYF

clone size: many
J gene: TRBJ2-5
D gene: TRBD2
V gene: TRBV4-1
CDR3 DNA: TGCGCCAGCAGCCAAGGGGGACTAGCGGGGTGGCAAGAGACCCAGTACTTC
CDR3 protein: CASSQGGLAGWQETQYF

clone size: NA
J gene: TRBJ2-7
D gene: NA
V gene: TRBV10-3
CDR3 DNA: TGTGCCATCAGCCCCCGGGGCGGAAGATTGATCCCCTCTAGGTGGCAGTCGTACTTC
CDR3 protein: CAISPRGGRLIPSRWQSYF

clone size: few
J gene: TRBJ1-2
D gene: TRBD1
V gene: TRBV11-2
CDR3 DNA: TGTGCCAGCAGCTTAGGGACAGGGGAGTATGGCTACACCTTC
CDR3 protein: CASSLGTGEYGYTF

clone size: few
J gene: TRBJ2-3
D gene: NA
V gene: TRBV20-1
CDR3 DNA: TGCAGTGCTAGAGATAAAAGGGGGTTCCTATCTGGGTTAGGCACAGATACGCAGTATTTT
CDR3 protein: CSARDKRGFLSGLGTDTQYF

clone size: NA
J gene: TRBJ2-7
D gene: TRBD2
V gene: TRBV20-1
CDR3 DNA: TGCAGTGTTAAGCTGTCTAGCGGGGCCTACGAGCAGTACTTC
CDR3 protein: CSVKLSSGAYEQYF

clone size: NA
J gene: TRBJ2-1
D gene: NA
V gene: TRBV7-8
CDR3 DNA: TGTGCCAGCAGCCACGCCTTGGATAGCATCTCCTACAATGAGCAGTTCTTC
CDR3 protein: CASSHALDSISYNEQFF

clone size: NA
J gene: TRBJ2-7
D gene: NA
V gene: TRBV7-9
CDR3 DNA: TGTGCCAGCAGCCATGGGTGGGGCGGAAACACCTACGAGCAGTACTTC
CDR3 protein: CASSHGWGGNTYEQYF

clone size: NA
J gene: TRBJ2-1
D gene: NA
V gene: TRBV11-2
CDR3 DNA: TGTGCCAGCAGCTTAGGGGTTTATAAGGGCAATGAGCAATTCTTC
CDR3 protein: CASSLGVYKGNEQFF

clone size: few
J gene: TRBJ2-1
D gene: NA
V gene: TRBV7-9
CDR3 DNA: TGTGCCAGCAGCCCCCGGGACTCGAACTACAATGAGCAGTTCTTC
CDR3 protein: CASSPRDSNYNEQFF

clone size: few
J gene: TRBJ2-5
D gene: NA
V gene: TRBV30
CDR3 DNA: TGTGCCTGGAGTGTGGGAGATGAGACCCAGTACTTC
CDR3 protein: CAWSVGDETQYF

clone size: few
J gene: TRBJ2-5
D gene: NA
V gene: TRBV2
CDR3 DNA: TGTGCCAGCAGTATTAGGGGCCCGGGAGAGACCCAGTACTTC
CDR3 protein: CASSIRGPGETQYF

clone size: NA
J gene: TRBJ2-5
D gene: NA
V gene: TRBV28
CDR3 DNA: TGTGCCAGTTTGAGCAGGGAAGAGACCCAGTACTTC
CDR3 protein: CASLSREETQYF

clone size: NA
J gene: TRBJ2-7
D gene: TRBD2
V gene: TRBV10-3
CDR3 DNA: TGTGCCATCAGTGGAGGAGCTAGCGGCTACGAGCAGTACTTC
CDR3 protein: CAISGGASGYEQYF

clone size: NA
J gene: TRBJ2-2
D gene: NA
V gene: TRBV12-3/TRBV12-4
CDR3 DNA: TGTGCCAGCAGTTTAAGGGGTGGGGAGCGGTTTTTT
CDR3 protein: CASSLRGGERFF

clone size: NA
J gene: TRBJ1-2
D gene: NA
V gene: TRBV30
CDR3 DNA: TGTGCCTGGAGTCCACCCGGCAGGGTATTCGATGGCTACACCTTC
CDR3 protein: CAWSPPGRVFDGYTF

clone size: NA
J gene: TRBJ1-2
D gene: NA
V gene: TRBV7-9
CDR3 DNA: TGTGCCAGCAGCTTGGAGGACAGATTCAACCATGGCTACACCTTC
CDR3 protein: CASSLEDRFNHGYTF

clone size: few
J gene: TRBJ2-1
D gene: NA
V gene: TRBV5-1
CDR3 DNA: TGCGCCAGCAGCTTGAGGCTTTATCCGCCCCCTATTGACAATGAGCAGTTCTTC
CDR3 protein: CASSLRLYPPPIDNEQFF

clone size: NA
J gene: TRBJ1-1
D gene: TRBD1
V gene: TRBV9
CDR3 DNA: TGTGCCAGCAGCTCTGGGGACAGTCGGGCTGAAGCTTTCTTT
CDR3 protein: CASSSGDSRAEAFF

clone size: many
J gene: TRBJ2-1
D gene: NA
V gene: TRBV4-2
CDR3 DNA: TGTGCCAGCAGCCAAGCTCTTGGAGGGAGGGGGAATGAGCAGTTCTTC
CDR3 protein: CASSQALGGRGNEQFF

clone size: NA
J gene: TRBJ2-7
D gene: TRBD1
V gene: TRBV27
CDR3 DNA: TGTGCCAGCAGTTTACACACAGGGGAAGGATCCTACGAGCAGTACTTC
CDR3 protein: CASSLHTGEGSYEQYF

clone size: NA
J gene: TRBJ2-1
D gene: TRBD2
V gene: TRBV20-1
CDR3 DNA: TGCAGTGCTAGAGATTTTTTGGCTAGCGGGACGACCGGGGGATACAATGAGCAGTTCTTC
CDR3 protein: CSARDFLASGTTGGYNEQFF

clone size: few
J gene: TRBJ1-5
D gene: NA
V gene: TRBV9
CDR3 DNA: TGTGCCAGCAGCGTAAGCGGGACATCGCTCAATAGCAATCAGCCCCAGCATTTT
CDR3 protein: CASSVSGTSLNSNQPQHF

clone size: few
J gene: TRBJ2-1
D gene: NA
V gene: TRBV7-9
CDR3 DNA: TGTGCCAGCAGCATAGGACCGGGAAGTTACAATGAGCAGTTCTTC
CDR3 protein: CASSIGPGSYNEQFF

clone size: few
J gene: TRBJ2-3
D gene: NA
V gene: TRBV7-9
CDR3 DNA: TGTGCCAGCAGCCTACCCTCGGAAGGTACAGATACGCAGTATTTT
CDR3 protein: CASSLPSEGTDTQYF

clone size: few
J gene: TRBJ1-2
D gene: NA
V gene: TRBV28
CDR3 DNA: TGTGCCAGCAGTTTAAGTTGGGGGCATGGCTACACCTTC
CDR3 protein: CASSLSWGHGYTF